One sample yielded the 24 T cell receptor beta chains listed below, sequenced in a study of blood T cell repertoires in COVID-19. Assay used: immunoSEQ multiplex PCR; TCRdb lists only in-frame clones, some missing. The sample includes under 300,000 clones, 70% to 75% seen only once; the top ten take around 3.2%. Sequencing was done on a sample of peripheral blood. The receptor source for this set is a woman aged 80 or over with acute or convalescent COVID-19.

The chain uses TRBV6-5 and TRBJ1-2, with 9 bases aligning to TRBD1. CDR3 length: 15 residues. The V gene end was trimmed by 0 bases and the J gene end by 10 bases; junction bases not matched to a gene: 9. In germline, CDR1 is MNHEY, CDR2 SVGAGI. The CDR3 region is CASSYSGQGYRVYTF. For the CDR3, the DNA is TGTGCCAGCAGTTACTCTGGACAGGGGTATAGGGTCTACACCTTC.

The V and J genes are TRBV5-3 and TRBJ1-2; D gene ambiguous. TRBV5-3 counts as an open reading frame of uncertain function. V shed 3 bases and J shed 0 bases, with 9 bases lying between them. The CDR3 has 14 residues. The CDR3 nucleotides read TGTGCCAGAAGCTCGTCCGGGACTAACTATGGCTACACCTTC. Its translation is CARSSSGTNYGYTF.

The chain combines TRBV9 with TRBJ1-6, with D uncertain. The CDR3 length is 15 residues. Germline loops: CDR1 SGDLS, CDR2 YYNGEE. With 0 bases removed from V and 13 bases from J, the gap between germline ends came to 17 bases. The CDR3 DNA follows: TGTGCCAGCAGCGTAGTACCGGGAATCGGTAACCCCCTCCACTTT. Translating gives CASSVVPGIGNPLHF.

The chain employs TRBV3-1 (or the pseudogene TRBV3-2) and TRBJ1-1; D uncertain. This CDR3 contains 15 residues. Germline V gene data show CDR1 as LGHDT and CDR2 as YNNKEL (reference sequence). Trimming took 0 bases from V and 4 from J, leaving 12 bases between them. The DNA for the CDR3 is TGTGCCAGCAGCCAAGATTCAAGAGCTAGCACTGAAGCTTTCTTT. Translation: CASSQDSRASTEAFF.

This chain uses TRBV7-8 with TRBJ1-5; 9 bases map to TRBD1. V shed 2 bases, J shed 1 base, and the junction held 15 bases outside the gene matches. In germline, CDR1 is SGHVS, CDR2 FQNEAQ. This CDR3 region has 20 residues. CDR3 nucleotide sequence: TGTGCCAGCAGCTTAACCTCCGGGACAGGGAGCAAAGCCAGCAATCAGCCCCAGCATTTT. This translates into CASSLTSGTGSKASNQPQHF.

This clone came up once. V is TRBV4-3 and J is TRBJ1-2; TRBD1 matches at 11 bases. The CDR3 is 14 residues long. Germline V gene data show CDR1 as LGHNA and CDR2 as YSLEER. With V trimmed by 4 bases and J by 7 bases, 5 bases remained unmatched. The CDR3 DNA follows: TGCGCCAGCAGCCCTGGGACAGGGGGTATTGGCTACACCTTC. Translation: CASSPGTGGIGYTF.

The chain combines TRBV5-1 with TRBJ2-5, with 9 bases that match TRBD1. This CDR3 contains 14 residues. The V gene's germline CDR1 is SGHRS and CDR2 YFSETQ. V lost 1 base to trimming and J lost 5 bases; unmatched junction nucleotides: 3. This chain's CDR3 is CASSLTGGLETQYF. CDR3 DNA: TGCGCCAGCAGCTTGACAGGGGGCCTCGAGACCCAGTACTTC.

V is TRBV27 and J is TRBJ1-2, with 8 bases identical to TRBD1. The germline CDR1 and CDR2 sequences are MNHEY and SMNVEV (reference sequence). This CDR3 has 12 amino acids. The ends lost 8 bases at V and 3 bases at J; junction bases unmatched: 2. The CDR3 DNA follows: TGTGCCAGCTTGGACAGGGACTATGGCTACACCTTC. Translated, it gives CASLDRDYGYTF.

V is TRBV19 and J is TRBJ2-7; maybe TRBD2 (5 bases). The CDR3 is 15 amino acids. Deletions cut 2 bases from V and 3 bases from J, with 14 bases between. The V gene's germline CDR1 is LNHDA and CDR2 SQIVND (reference sequence). In DNA, the CDR3 is TGTGCCAGTAGTATAACCCACCTCCGGGACTACGAGCAGTACTTC. Translating gives CASSITHLRDYEQYF.

The chain joins TRBV27 to TRBJ1-1; D is uncertain. V was trimmed by 0 bases and J by 7 bases, leaving 15 bases between them. Germline V lookup: CDR1 MNHEY, CDR2 SMNVEV (reference sequence). This CDR3 contains 15 residues. The CDR3: CASSLSRAAAFEAFF. CDR3 bases: TGTGCCAGCAGTTTATCGAGGGCGGCAGCCTTTGAAGCTTTCTTT.

The J gene is TRBJ1-2, the V gene TRBV7-2; tentative D call: TRBD1 (6 bases). The ends were cut back, 3 bases at V and 1 base at J, with 12 bases in the middle. This CDR3 spans 15 amino acids. The germline gives CDR1 SGHTA, CDR2 FQGNSA. DNA of the CDR3: TGTGCCAGCAGCTTGCGAGGGGGAAATAACTATGGCTACACCTTC. Protein product: CASSLRGGNNYGYTF.

This sequence joins TRBV3-1 (or the pseudogene TRBV3-2) and TRBJ1-1, with 7 bases that match TRBD1. The CDR3 covers 12 residues. Per germline, CDR1 LGHDT and CDR2 YNNKEL (reference sequence). J was trimmed by 11 bases and V by 2 bases; bases with no gene match: 5. The CDR3 DNA follows: TGTGCCAGCAGCCAAACAGGGGTTGGGGCTTTCTTT. Translated, it gives CASSQTGVGAFF.

This clone was seen just once. The genes are TRBV7-2 and TRBJ1-2; D may be TRBD1 (5 bases). V lost 5 bases and J 6 bases, leaving 16 bases between the germline ends. The length of the CDR3 is 14 residues. Germline CDR1 is SGHTA and CDR2 is FQGNSA. DNA for the CDR3: TGTGCCAGCAGCCCAGGGTCCGGGTTTAATGGCTACACCTTC. This translates into CASSPGSGFNGYTF.

The rearrangement links TRBV5-1 to TRBJ2-1; 7 nucleotides match TRBD2. Looked up from germline, CDR1 is SGHRS and CDR2 is YFSETQ. This CDR3 is built from 18 residues. Trimming took 0 bases from V and 8 from J; bases not matched to a gene: 17. The CDR3 is CASSLAGTSELRLHEQFF. DNA for the CDR3: TGCGCCAGCAGCTTGGCCGGTACTAGCGAGTTGAGACTACATGAGCAGTTCTTC.

The chain carries TRBV12-5 and TRBJ2-2; TRBD1 is a possible D gene (6 bases). Germline assignment: CDR1 LGHNT and CDR2 FRNRAP. This CDR3 contains 15 residues. Deletions cut 5 bases from V and 6 bases from J, with 16 bases between. The CDR3 region has the DNA TGTGCTAGTGGTACCGGACAGACGGTCGCCGGGGAGCTGTTTTTT. This encodes CASGTGQTVAGELFF. Supplemented by reference TRBV12-5 and TRBJ2-2, the full variable domain reads DARVTQTPRHKVTEMGQEVTMRCQPILGHNTVFWYRQTMMQGLELLAYFRNRAPLDDSGMPKDRFSAEMPDATLATLKIQPSEPRDSAVYFCASGTGQTVAGELFFGEGSRLTVL.

This clone was observed a handful of times. The junction shows a germline mismatch at one end, possibly a read error. This chain connects TRBV7-3 to TRBJ2-3, with 12 bases matching TRBD1. Germline V CDR1 and CDR2: SGHTA, FQGTGA. The CDR3 is 16 residues long. As DNA, the CDR3 is TGTGCCAGCAGCTTAGTCGGGACAGGGGGCACGGATACGCAGTATTTT. Protein: CASSLVGTGGTDTQYF.

This chain uses TRBV5-1 with TRBJ1-2, with D perhaps matching TRBD1 (6 bases). Germline CDR1 reads SGHRS; CDR2 reads YFSETQ. The CDR3 is 14 residues long. Trimming left V 4 bases short and J 4 bases short, with 14 bases between. The CDR3 DNA sequence: TGCGCCAGCAGCAACGGGGGGGCCTTCTATGGCTACACCTTC. This encodes CASSNGGAFYGYTF.

The genes are TRBV6-5 and TRBJ2-7; 7 bases match TRBD2. The CDR3 has 15 amino acids. Looked up from germline, CDR1 is MNHEY and CDR2 is SVGAGI. The junction had 11 bases not matched to a gene; V was cut back by 6 bases and J by 3 bases. CDR3 coding DNA: TGTGCCAGCAGCCGTTCCCGGGAGGTGAACTACGAGCAGTACTTC. Amino acid sequence: CASSRSREVNYEQYF.

The rearrangement uses TRBV5-4 and TRBJ1-2; 8 bases align to TRBD1. Germline CDR1 is SGHNT and CDR2 is YYREEE (reference sequence). The CDR3 is 15 amino acids. V trimming: 3 bases; J trimming: 4 bases; junction bases outside the gene matches: 8. In DNA, the CDR3 is TGTGCCAGCAGCTCCTCCAGGGGGCCCGTCTATGGCTACACCTTC. Protein: CASSSSRGPVYGYTF.

This clone was found once. This chain connects TRBV20-1 to TRBJ2-3, with TRBD2 as a possible D gene (7 bases). Germline CDR1 and CDR2: DFQATT and SNEGSKA (reference sequence). The CDR3 contains 14 residues. V was clipped by 3 bases and J by 11 bases, with 21 bases between them. The CDR3 loop reads CSASFSGGAKKQYF. DNA of the CDR3: TGCAGTGCTAGTTTCTCGGGGGGCGCCAAGAAGCAGTATTTT.

The chain employs TRBV19 and TRBJ2-7; 10 nucleotides match TRBD2. This CDR3 has 16 amino acids. V gave up 1 base and J gave up 2 bases; unmatched junction bases: 5. Germline CDR1 reads LNHDA; CDR2 reads SQIVND (reference sequence). Here the CDR3 reads CASSIGASGGPYEQYF. CDR3 coding DNA: TGTGCCAGTAGTATAGGGGCTAGCGGGGGACCCTACGAGCAGTACTTC.

The V and J genes are TRBV19 and TRBJ1-5; TRBD1 matches at 11 bases. Looked up from germline, CDR1 is LNHDA and CDR2 is SQIVND (reference sequence). V lost 7 bases and J lost 4; bases outside the gene matches: 12. This CDR3 spans 17 amino acids. The CDR3 DNA follows: TGTGCCAGTAACCCATCCCCGGACAGGGGGCCTAATCAGCCCCAGCATTTT. It specifies CASNPSPDRGPNQPQHF.

V is TRBV12-3 or TRBV12-4 and J is TRBJ1-4; the match to TRBD1 covers 8 bases. CDR3 length: 13 amino acids. The trim removed 7 bases at V and 7 bases at J, leaving 5 bases unmatched. For the CDR3, the DNA is TGTGCCAGCACCCGACAGGGGTCTGAAAAACTGTTTTTT. Its translation is CASTRQGSEKLFF.

This clone has just a few counts. This chain links TRBV2 with TRBJ2-5; the D is unclear. Germline V gene sequence: CDR1 SNHLY, CDR2 FYNNEI. This CDR3 region has 15 residues. Trimming took 3 bases from V and 4 from J, leaving 15 bases between them. In DNA form, the CDR3 reads TGTGCCAGCAGTGACGGCGGCCATTATTCAGAGACCCAGTACTTC. It yields the protein CASSDGGHYSETQYF.